This TCR beta chain was documented in a study of TIL therapy for anti-PD-1-resistant metastatic lung cancer (dated by TCRdb to 2020 to 2022). For the wider study: Enrolled patients had a median age of about 50 years (range about 38-80) and a median tumor PD-L1 proportion score of around 5.6%. T cell receptor beta sequencing of tumor and peripheral blood served to follow clonotypes across the tumor, the expanded TIL product, and serial blood samples. Most of the cohort had lung adenocarcinoma, a few tumors were EGFR-mutant and two were ALK-rearranged, and half of the patients were current or former smokers. Across the cohort, whole-exome sequencing showed a median non-synonymous tumor mutation burden of 1.5 mutations per megabase. Study-level results and caveats: TIL culture showed high clonal turnover, with many enriched product clones undetected in the baseline tumor, suggesting clonal contraction rather than faithful expansion. Because the cohort was highly selected, with more treatment-naive, never-smoker and oncogene-addicted patients than is typical, generalizability is limited. The study protocol defined all tumor marker inferences as exploratory. Higher clonality and lower diversity were observed in expanded TIL cultures than in baseline intratumoral T cells (median clonality roughly 6.5% vs 31%, p < 0.0001).

The intended sense of this specimen's time point label: pre-treatment sample, taken before nivolumab and TIL therapy. The baseline tumor samples were excised metastases, mostly pleural nodules or supraclavicular lymph nodes, taken from the same resection that was used to grow TIL. Tumors were harvested prior to any PD-1/PD-L1 blockade, after which nivolumab was administered to patients, and lymphodepletion, expanded TIL infusion and IL-2 were given to patients who progressed. A phase I trial run at two centers enrolled adults with stage 4 NSCLC between October 2017 and 2020. Samples were obtained from a single-arm, open-label phase I trial in which tumor-infiltrating lymphocyte therapy with nivolumab was evaluated in advanced non-small cell lung cancer. For each resected tumor, portions were snap-frozen in liquid nitrogen and kept at -80 degrees C. Using laser-capture macrodissection, tumor regions of interest were selected on H&E sections, then pulverized into around 16 mg aliquots and extracted using Qiagen Allprep kits.

As to this clone: Its target antigen remains unknown. No base quality values were provided; no much bigger clone lies one nucleotide off.

Using bias-controlled multiplex PCR with the immunoSEQ v3 hsTCRB kit, the TCR beta CDR3 regions were amplified from genomic DNA. TCR libraries were sequenced on an Illumina NextSeq 500 to 1.5 million to 2.5 million read pairs for survey level or roughly 4.5-6 million for deep level. The paper's data handling went like this. V, D and J genes were assigned, non-productive sequences were removed, and clonality was reported by immunoSEQ Analyzer software. Repertoires were compared by productive Simpson clonality and by the Morisita overlap index of productive TRB rearrangements between infused TIL and blood. What TCRdb holds here is the immuneACCESS table cut down to in-frame rearrangements. Part of the clones is not present; checked against another copy, under half of the missing clones reflect an unresolved V gene, and the others are unexplained. V, J and clone size were drawn from that table, and D and trimming were deduced from the DNA. The sample yields approximately 95,000 clones; 65% were counted once. The top ten clones comprise approximately 11% of the sample.

V is reduced by 3 bases and J by 4 bases, leaving a spacing of 15 bases between them. Per the germline V gene, KGHSH is the CDR1 and LQKENI is the CDR2. Including cysteine and phenylalanine, the CDR3 has 15 amino acids. Just the 45-base CDR3 DNA is kept, in frame starting at base 1. This sequence uses TRBV18 and TRBJ1-1, and the D gene may be TRBD1, 5 bases matching. The clonotype was recovered from a person aged 25 to 85 with non-small cell lung cancer. The sample here was tumor tissue, taken at baseline. The CDR3 sequence is CASSPIQGRGTEAFF. The bases are TGTGCCAGCTCACCGATCCAGGGAAGGGGCACTGAAGCTTTCTTT.